Listed below are T cell receptor beta chains from one sample, sequenced in a study of T cell responses to AZD1222 COVID-19 vaccine. Only in-frame clones appear in the TCRdb table, and some are missing; sequencing was by immunoSEQ multiplex PCR. Of some 170,000 clones in the sample, roughly nine tenths were seen once. Sequenced material: peripheral blood, taken 28 days after the second AZD1222 dose. The receptors stem from an adult who received the AZD1222 COVID-19 vaccine. CDR3s include the opening cysteine and the closing phenylalanine or tryptophan. D genes are given only for firm matches. Part of the rows lack a size; the others show once, few, many or a class for expanded clones.

DNA,CDR3,size,D,V,J
TGCGCCAGCAGCCAGGATAACCGGGGGGGCCCAACGGGACAGCCCCAGCATTTT,CASSQDNRGGPTGQPQHF,-,-,TRBV4-1,TRBJ1-5
TGCGCCAGCAGCTTGGTGGTAGGGGGCTACGAGCAGTACTTC,CASSLVVGGYEQYF,-,-,TRBV5-1,TRBJ2-7
TGTGCCAGCAGCCCGACAGAGCAGGGCCTGATCTATGGCTACACCTTC,CASSPTEQGLIYGYTF,-,-,TRBV7-6,TRBJ1-2
TGTGCCACCAGTGATCTAGGAAGGGGGGAGCTGTTTTTT,CATSDLGRGELFF,-,-,TRBV24-1,TRBJ2-2
TGTGCCAGCACTACAGGGATCTTGGGCAATCAGCCCCAGCATTTT,CASTTGILGNQPQHF,-,-,TRBV21-1,TRBJ1-5
TGTGCCAGCAGTTACCCAGGGGGCAGCGGGGAGCTGTTTTTT,CASSYPGGSGELFF,-,TRBD1,TRBV6-6,TRBJ2-2
TGTGCCAGCAGCTTGGCCGTTCGAGGGACCGGGACACACTGCACAGATACGCAGTATTTT,CASSLAVRGTGTHCTDTQYF,-,-,TRBV5-8,TRBJ2-3
TGTGCCAGCAGTCCCGACAGGGGACCCTACGAGCAGTACTTC,CASSPDRGPYEQYF,-,TRBD1,TRBV6-5,TRBJ2-7
TGTGCCAGCAGCTTGGGGCGGGACTATGGCTACACCTTC,CASSLGRDYGYTF,-,-,TRBV5-5,TRBJ1-2
TGTGCCAGCAGCGTATCATCCGGGGAGCTGTTTTTT,CASSVSSGELFF,-,-,TRBV9,TRBJ2-2
TGCGCCAGTCCTAGCATCTACGAGCAGTACTTC,CASPSIYEQYF,-,-,TRBV10-1,TRBJ2-7
TGTGCCAGCAGCCAGGTGGGATCGGTGAACACCGGGGAGCTGTTTTTT,CASSQVGSVNTGELFF,-,-,TRBV14,TRBJ2-2
TGTGCCAGCAGCCAGTCAGATACGCAGTATTTT,CASSQSDTQYF,-,-,TRBV6-5,TRBJ2-3
TGTGCCAGCAGTTTCCCAGACAGGGGAGCTTTCTTT,CASSFPDRGAFF,-,TRBD1,TRBV28,TRBJ1-1
TGTGCCAGCAGTTTTAGCCTCCCTGAGACCCAGTACTTC,CASSFSLPETQYF,-,-,TRBV12-3/TRBV12-4,TRBJ2-5
TGTGCCACCAGTCGAAGGACAGGGCCCATACATGGCTACACCTTC,CATSRRTGPIHGYTF,-,TRBD1,TRBV24-1,TRBJ1-2
TGTGCCAGCAGCCAAGAACCGGGCGGCTTTGCCTATGGCTACACCTTC,CASSQEPGGFAYGYTF,-,-,TRBV3-1/TRBV3-2,TRBJ1-2
TGTGCCAGCAGCTCCATACCCGGGACAAATCTTTACACCTTC,CASSSIPGTNLYTF,-,-,TRBV11-2,TRBJ1-2
TGTGCCAGCAGTTACGCTAGGGACAGTAATCAGCCCCAGCATTTT,CASSYARDSNQPQHF,medium-sized,TRBD1,TRBV5-5,TRBJ1-5
TGTGCCAGCAGCGTAGAGGCTAGCGGGGGTACTAGCACAGATACGCAGTATTTT,CASSVEASGGTSTDTQYF,-,TRBD2,TRBV9,TRBJ2-3
TGTGCCAGCAGCTTCGGTCGGCAGCTTGGAAACACCATATATTTT,CASSFGRQLGNTIYF,-,-,TRBV7-9,TRBJ1-3
TGTGCCAGCAGCCGCCGGGACGGGGGCAATGAGCAGTTCTTC,CASSRRDGGNEQFF,few,-,TRBV3-1/TRBV3-2,TRBJ2-1
TGTGCCAGCTCACTGGCCCGGGAAAACACTGAAGCTTTCTTT,CASSLARENTEAFF,-,-,TRBV18,TRBJ1-1
TGTGCCAGCAGTTGGCGCGGTGGGAGTCGAAAGTTCTTC,CASSWRGGSRKFF,-,-,TRBV12-3/TRBV12-4,TRBJ2-1
TGTGCCAGCAGTTACGAGGGGGGAGGCTACGAGCAGTACTTC,CASSYEGGGYEQYF,-,-,TRBV6-6,TRBJ2-7
TGTGCCAGTAGTACAAACTCGTATTCACCCCTCCACTTT,CASSTNSYSPLHF,few,-,TRBV19,TRBJ1-6
TGTGCCACCAGCAGAGAGGCGAATATTTACAATGAGCAGTTCTTC,CATSREANIYNEQFF,once,-,TRBV15,TRBJ2-1
TGTGCCAGCACCCGGACAGGGGGACTCTATGGCTACACCTTC,CASTRTGGLYGYTF,-,TRBD1,TRBV3-1/TRBV3-2,TRBJ1-2
TGTGCCAGCAGGGCTTCGGTAGACACATCTAGCAATCAGCCCCAGCATTTT,CASRASVDTSSNQPQHF,-,-,TRBV5-8,TRBJ1-5
TGTGCCAGTGGAGGGAATAGCCCCTACTATAGCAATCAGCCCCAGCATTTT,CASGGNSPYYSNQPQHF,-,-,TRBV19,TRBJ1-5
TGTGCCAGTACACAGGGGAGACAATACGGCTACACCTTC,CASTQGRQYGYTF,-,TRBD1,TRBV19,TRBJ1-2
TGTGCCAGTAGTATCGGCGGATCCTATGGCTACACCTTC,CASSIGGSYGYTF,-,-,TRBV19,TRBJ1-2
TGTGCCAGCAGCTTCGGACAGGAAAAACTGTTTTTT,CASSFGQEKLFF,-,-,TRBV5-4,TRBJ1-4